The entry that follows covers one TCR beta chain sequence. The target antigen is unknown. The sample belongs to a study of type 1 regulatory T cells. TCRdb independently ran MiXCR on the reads; one entry per CDR3 protein. Counted here are 60,000 to 80,000 distinct CDR3 sequences, 63% occurring once; the ten biggest clones make up about 8%. J was trimmed by 7 bases and V by 1 base; bases with no gene match: 7. In germline, CDR1 is SGHAT, CDR2 FQNNGV. The CDR3 loop spans 14 amino acids. V gene TRBV11-2 combines with J gene TRBJ2-7; the match to TRBD2 covers 7 bases. This TCR was recovered from a human donor in good health. Sequencing input: cultured T cells, either the whole culture or a sorted T cell fraction (not recorded which). Subset specified: Tr1-enriched cell product generated in vitro against host alloantigens. CDR3 region: CASSLGGSVMEQYF. The CDR3 coding sequence is TGTGCCAGCAGCTTAGGCGGGAGCGTAATGGAGCAGTACTTC.